This T cell receptor beta chain was documented in a study of OX40 agonist ivuxolimab in advanced cancers. A word on this clone: Its specificity is unknown.

The protocol was immunoSEQ multiplex PCR, while the TCRdb copy is restricted to in-frame clones and leaves out a portion. The sample has about 35,000 clones, about four fifths seen once. This CDR3 region has 14 residues. The germline V gene has CDR1 SNHLY and CDR2 FYNNEI. V was cut by 1 base and J by 0 bases, with 6 bases left in between. The timepoints at which blood was sampled were baseline, cycle 4 day 1, and cycle 7 day 1. Overall study findings and caveats: Blood T cells, both CD4+ and CD8+, expanded clonally by week 6 at 0.1 to 3.0 mg/kg. There were also nonresponders showing low normalized T-cell clonal expansion.

Source: CD4+ or CD8+ T cells sorted from blood, taken in a trial of the OX40 agonist ivuxolimab. The chain has TRBV2 and TRBJ1-2; D ambiguous. This TCR derives from an adult with an advanced solid tumor such as melanoma, head and neck, liver or kidney cancer. In DNA form, the CDR3 reads TGTGCCAGCAGTGAAGGGGAGGCTAACTATGGCTACACCTTC. Protein: CASSEGEANYGYTF.